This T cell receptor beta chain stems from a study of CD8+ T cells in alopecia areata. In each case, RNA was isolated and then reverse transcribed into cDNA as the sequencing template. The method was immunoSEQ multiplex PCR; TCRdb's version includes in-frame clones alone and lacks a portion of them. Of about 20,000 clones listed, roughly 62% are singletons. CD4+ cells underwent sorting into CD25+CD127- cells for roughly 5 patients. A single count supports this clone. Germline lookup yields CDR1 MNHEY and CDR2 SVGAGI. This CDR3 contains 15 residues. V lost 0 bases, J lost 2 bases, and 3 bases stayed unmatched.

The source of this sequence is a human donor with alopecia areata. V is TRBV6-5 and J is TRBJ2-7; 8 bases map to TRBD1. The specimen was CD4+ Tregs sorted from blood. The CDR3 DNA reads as TGTGCCAGCAGTTACTCGACAGGGGCGGCCTACGAGCAGTACTTC. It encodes CASSYSTGAAYEQYF.